The entry below describes one T cell receptor beta chain. The record originates from a study of blood T cell repertoires in COVID-19. Turning to the study itself: Specimens from acute and convalescent COVID-19 originated in the United States, Italy and Spain. The cDNA or gDNA used as material had been derived from T cells, B-cell-depleted T cells, or PBMCs.

Original analysis: Researchers report that nucleated cell counts were estimated from reference gene primer amplification. Profiling relied on immunoSEQ multiplex PCR, and the TCRdb table lists in-frame clones only, not all of them. The V and J calls and the clone size are those of that table, but D and trimming were determined from the DNA. Of around 170,000 clones listed, approximately 90% are singletons. The CDR3 loop spans 15 amino acids. The germline CDR1 and CDR2 sequences are KGHSH and LQKENI. Trimming removed 1 base from V and 1 base from J; junction bases left unmatched: 3. Material: peripheral blood. The receptor's source is a woman in her thirties with acute or convalescent COVID-19. This chain joins TRBV18 and TRBJ1-1; 7 bases match TRBD1. The DNA of the CDR3 is TGTGCCAGCTCACCACTTGGGACAGAGAACACTGAAGCTTTCTTT. Residues: CASSPLGTENTEAFF.